This TCR beta chain was retrieved from a study of CD8 T cells in Susac syndrome (dated by TCRdb to the late 2010s). Broadly, across the study: The study used repertoire sequencing to test whether antigen drove CD8+ T cell activation and differentiation in Susac syndrome. The clonality of the CD8+ T cell repertoire was compared across about 12 healthy donors, some 14 Susac syndrome patients and roughly 16 multiple sclerosis patients. Study-level results and caveats: The number of individuals in the TCR sequencing and HLA analysis was recognized as being relatively small.

Peripheral blood CD8+ and CD4+ T cells from healthy donors, Susac syndrome patients and multiple sclerosis patients were profiled using high-throughput TCR beta sequencing. The healthy donors served as controls matched for age and sex. Bulk CD8+ and CD4+ T cells were purified by magnetic negative isolation, while CD8+ TEMRA cells were enriched using FACS. Blood was collected in EDTA tubes and processed within 24 hours, with PBMCs isolated through density gradient centrifugation. PBMCs destined for TCR sequencing were cryopreserved in liquid nitrogen and later thawed in a 37 °C water bath. The sorted or isolated CD4+, CD8+ and CD8+ TEMRA cells had a purity of 90% or higher. RNA was extracted using the RNeasy kit, and roughly 0.5 to 1 ug of the RNA was reverse transcribed with random hexamers. The immunoSEQ multiplex PCR assay, which covers 54 Vbeta and 13 Jbeta segments, was used to amplify TCR beta CDR3 regions. Bias from PCR amplification was corrected by using a synthetic template baseline for primer optimization and for computational correction. The original methods were these. Reads were annotated to V, D and J genes per IMGT and analyzed with immunoSEQ Analyzer, keeping only productive sequences. To calculate clonality, Shannon entropy was normalized by log2 of the number of productive unique sequences and then subtracted from one. For each patient and control, public and private clones were evaluated among the 100 most prevalent clones. A clone was defined as Susac-specific if it was absent from the healthy and MS cohorts, from roughly 980 published viral clones and from other ImmuneACCESS disease sequences. TCRdb itself trimmed the public reads at Q25 with fastp, ran MiXCR and retained productive beta chains. CDR3 protein sequences are deduplicated, and each keeps its most common genes and DNA. The V and J calls shown here were made by TCRdb, not taken from the authors' results. For this sample there are 70,000 to 100,000 distinct CDR3 sequences; 80% to 95% appear just once. Roughly 0.3% of the sample comes from the top ten.

A remark on this clonotype: The antigen this receptor binds is unknown. No clone much larger than this one lies a single base away; base qualities are absent.

From a lookup of the germline V gene, CDR1 and CDR2 are SGHRS and YFSETQ. V lost 4 bases and J lost 2 bases; the stretch between them is 12 bases long. The CDR3 contains 14 residues, cysteine and phenylalanine counted. The sequence is cut down to CDR3 DNA, 42 bases in frame from base 1. Input material: CD8+ T cells from PBMCs. This sequence was found in a human donor in good health. The sequence joins TRBV5-1 to TRBJ2-5, with an unclear D gene assignment. In nucleotides, the sequence is TGCGCCAGCAGCCCTCGGAGAAGGCAAGAGACCCAGTACTTC. Its product reads: CASSPRRRQETQYF.